The 25 T cell receptor beta chains listed next were all sequenced from one sample in a study of early T cells in non-severe SARS-CoV-2 infection. MiXCR, applied by TCRdb to the 5' RACE reads, yields one record per CDR3 protein. The sample lists more than 45,000 distinct CDR3 sequences, approximately 7.7% occurring once. Sequenced input: whole blood. Receptors originate from an adult who was a healthcare worker with PCR-confirmed SARS-CoV-2 infection or an uninfected control (not recorded which).

This clonotype was detected only a few times. In DNA form, the CDR3 reads TGTGCCAGCGAGTATGCAGATACGCAGTATTTT. The encoded protein is CASEYADTQYF. The chain joins TRBV2 to TRBJ2-3; no clear D gene. Germline values: CDR1 SNHLY, CDR2 FYNNEI. CDR3 length equals 11 residues. Trimming removed 8 bases at V and 4 bases at J, with 7 bases between.

This chain joins TRBV20-1 and TRBJ2-3, with 8 positions matching TRBD2. The CDR3 length is 15 residues. The V and J ends lost 0 bases and 4 bases, in that order; junction bases with no gene match: 6. Germline CDR1 reads DFQATT; CDR2 reads SNEGSKA (reference sequence). The CDR3 coding sequence is TGCAGTGCTAGAGATACTAGCGGCTCCTCAGATACGCAGTATTTT. Translated: CSARDTSGSSDTQYF.

The rearrangement uses TRBV28 and TRBJ1-4, with a tentative D call TRBD1 (5 bases). The CDR3 length is 14 residues. The V gene's germline CDR1 is MDHEN and CDR2 SYDVKM. Trimming removed 6 bases from V and 5 bases from J, with 13 bases in between. The CDR3: CASRPTGSNEKLFF. Written as DNA, the CDR3 is TGTGCCAGCAGGCCTACAGGCTCCAATGAAAAACTGTTTTTT.

This clonotype was seen repeatedly, ten times or more. This sequence joins TRBV4-2 and TRBJ2-2; D gene uncertain. V dropped 0 bases and J dropped 0 bases, with 2 bases sitting between them. This CDR3 region has 14 residues. Germline V gene lookup returns CDR1 LGHNA and CDR2 YNFKEQ. Here the CDR3 reads CASSQDSNTGELFF. DNA of the CDR3: TGTGCCAGCAGCCAAGACTCGAACACCGGGGAGCTGTTTTTT.

This clonotype was counted only a few times. V gene TRBV5-4 combines with J gene TRBJ1-1, with no clear D. Trimming pared 0 bases from V and 1 base from J, leaving 13 bases between. The CDR3 runs to 16 residues. Per the germline V gene, CDR1 is SGHNT and CDR2 is YYREEE (reference sequence). The DNA of the CDR3 is TGTGCCAGCAGCTTGGTCCTTGGATACGGGAACACTGAAGCTTTCTTT. This sequence encodes CASSLVLGYGNTEAFF.

The gene calls are TRBV5-4 and TRBJ2-1; D may be TRBD2 (7 bases). V was pared by 4 bases and J by 6 bases, with 14 bases between. CDR3 length: 14 residues. Germline-derived CDR1 and CDR2 are SGHNT and YYREEE (reference sequence). As DNA, the CDR3 is TGTGCCAGCAGCAACCGGGGGGCGAGCAATGAGCAGTTCTTC. It encodes CASSNRGASNEQFF.

This sequence joins TRBV7-9 and TRBJ2-1, with 7 nucleotides matching TRBD2. Germline V gene sequence: CDR1 SEHNR, CDR2 FQNEAQ (reference sequence). CDR3 length: 12 residues. Losses at the gene ends were 11 bases for V and 6 bases for J; bases not matched to a gene: 7. The chain's CDR3 is CAALASGNEQFF. The DNA of the CDR3 is TGTGCCGCGTTGGCTAGCGGCAATGAGCAGTTCTTC.

This clonotype was seen at least ten times. The V call is TRBV19, the J call TRBJ2-7; no firm D call. The V and J ends lost 7 bases and 5 bases respectively, with 18 bases between them. The germline V gene encodes CDR1 LNHDA and CDR2 SQIVND (reference sequence). This CDR3 is 14 amino acids long. CDR3 DNA: TGTGCCAGTAAGATTTCCGGTGAGACGCACGAGCAGTACTTC. As protein: CASKISGETHEQYF.

Concerning this clonotype: Possible read error: a much larger clone is one base away. The rearrangement uses TRBV20-1 and TRBJ1-6, with a weak D call TRBD1 (5 bases). Germline lookup yields CDR1 DFQATT and CDR2 SNEGSKA (reference sequence). Trimming left V 7 bases short and J 7 bases short, with 17 bases between. The CDR3 covers 14 residues. For the CDR3, the DNA is TGCAGTGTTAGTCGCAGGGAAGCGAATTCACCCCTCCACTTT. This encodes CSVSRREANSPLHF.

This chain joins TRBV12-3 or TRBV12-4 and TRBJ2-5; no clear D. The CDR3 extends over 11 amino acids. Trimming took 5 bases from V and 5 from J, leaving 6 bases between them. The CDR3 DNA reads as TGTGCCAGCAGTCCCATGGAGACCCAGTACTTC. Its translation is CASSPMETQYF.

This clonotype was detected many times. The rearrangement links TRBV27 to TRBJ2-3, with 8 bases identical to TRBD2. The germline V gene has CDR1 MNHEY and CDR2 SMNVEV (reference sequence). V was clipped by 4 bases and J by 5 bases; unmatched bases: 5. The length of the CDR3 is 14 residues. The CDR3, as DNA: TGTGCCAGCAGTTCGGGACTAGAGGTAGATACGCAGTATTTT. Translating it yields CASSSGLEVDTQYF.

This clonotype has a handful of counts. This chain links TRBV5-6 with TRBJ2-2; D gene uncertain. Per germline, CDR1 SGHDT and CDR2 YYEEEE. Between the trimmed V and J ends, which lost 7 bases and 8 bases, there was a span of 15 bases. The CDR3 runs to 13 residues. CDR3 in amino acids: CASRAERLGELFF. In DNA, the CDR3 is TGTGCCAGCCGTGCAGAGCGATTGGGGGAGCTGTTTTTT.

This clonotype was counted a few times. The V and J genes are TRBV30 and TRBJ1-1; possible D gene TRBD1, 5 bases. The length of the CDR3 is 15 residues. Per germline, CDR1 GTSNPN and CDR2 SVGIG (reference sequence). Deletions cut 4 bases from V and 1 base from J, with 16 bases between. The DNA for the CDR3 is TGTGCCTGGACCCGGGGCCTAAGAAAGAACACTGAAGCTTTCTTT. Its protein product is CAWTRGLRKNTEAFF.

The chain uses TRBV5-5 and TRBJ2-7; no definite D call. Germline CDR1 is SGHKS and CDR2 is YYEKEE (reference sequence). The germline V and J ends were trimmed by 0 bases and 0 bases, with 7 bases remaining between them. This CDR3 is built from 14 residues. This CDR3 reads CASSLVFGSYEQYF. As DNA, the CDR3 is TGTGCCAGCAGCTTGGTTTTCGGCTCCTACGAGCAGTACTTC.

The genes are TRBV6-6 and TRBJ2-1, with 8 bases fitting TRBD1. This CDR3 is built from 14 residues. CDR1 MNHNY and CDR2 SVGAGI come from the germline V gene (reference sequence). V gave up 8 bases and J gave up 5 bases; unmatched junction bases: 8. Written as DNA, the CDR3 is TGTGCCAGCGGCCAGGGGGCTGGCCACAATGAGCAGTTCTTC. It yields the protein CASGQGAGHNEQFF.

This clonotype was detected many times. This chain connects TRBV9 to TRBJ2-1, with TRBD2 identical over 12 bases. This CDR3 spans 15 amino acids. Germline lookup yields CDR1 SGDLS and CDR2 YYNGEE. Trimming cost V 4 bases and J 6 bases; bases outside gene matches: 5. The chain's CDR3 is CASSNPLAGGNEQFF. The CDR3 coding sequence is TGTGCCAGCAGCAATCCACTAGCGGGAGGCAATGAGCAGTTCTTC.

The chain is built from TRBV25-1 and TRBJ2-3; 7 bases are shared with TRBD2. Germline loops: CDR1 MGHDK, CDR2 SYGVNS. Losses at the gene ends were 1 base for V and 6 bases for J; bases not matched to a gene: 4. The CDR3 covers 14 residues. The CDR3 bases are TGTGCCAGCAGTGAATGGGGGGAGGGCGATACGCAGTATTTT. This codes for CASSEWGEGDTQYF.

This clonotype was detected a few times. The J gene is TRBJ2-3, the V gene TRBV7-2; D unclear. Trimming stripped 3 bases from V and 4 bases from J, with 11 bases between. Looked up from germline, CDR1 is SGHTA and CDR2 is FQGNSA. The CDR3 is 14 amino acids. CDR3 DNA sequence: TGTGCCAGCAGCTTCCGCGGTACCCCAGATACGCAGTATTTT. Its protein product is CASSFRGTPDTQYF.

The chain joins TRBV19 to TRBJ2-1; the D is unclear. The CDR3 runs to 13 residues. From germline, CDR1 is LNHDA and CDR2 SQIVND (reference sequence). V dropped 5 bases and J dropped 12 bases, with 17 bases sitting between them. In DNA, the CDR3 is TGTGCCAGTAGTCTCTCTCAGCTGGCAGGGCAGTTCTTC. The encoded protein is CASSLSQLAGQFF.

The sample holds many counts of this clonotype. The V and J genes are TRBV20-1 and TRBJ2-7; 7 bases fit TRBD1. J lost 4 bases, V lost 6 bases, and 21 bases had no gene match. The germline gives CDR1 DFQATT, CDR2 SNEGSKA (reference sequence). This CDR3 contains 17 residues. Here the CDR3 reads CSAIDRVNLIGVYEQYF. In DNA, the CDR3 is TGCAGTGCCATAGACAGGGTAAATTTAATTGGTGTGTACGAGCAGTACTTC.

Relative to its sample, this clonotype is medium-sized. The V call is TRBV29-1, the J call TRBJ2-1, with 11 bases matching TRBD2. This CDR3 comprises 14 residues. Trimming cost V 7 bases and J 0 bases; bases outside gene matches: 2. CDR1 is SQVTM, CDR2 ANQGSEA, per germline. The chain's CDR3 is CSGGLAGSYNEQFF. CDR3 bases: TGCAGCGGAGGACTAGCGGGCTCCTACAATGAGCAGTTCTTC.

The J gene is TRBJ2-3, the V gene TRBV7-7; 15 bases fit TRBD2. This CDR3 spans 16 amino acids. Looked up from germline, CDR1 is SSHAT and CDR2 is FNYEAQ (reference sequence). J was trimmed by 4 bases and V by 5 bases; bases with no gene match: 4. The CDR3 sequence: CASSNGLAGGADTQYF. In DNA, the CDR3 is TGTGCCAGCAGCAACGGACTAGCGGGAGGGGCAGATACGCAGTATTTT.

J is TRBJ2-2 and V is TRBV5-1; 9 bases align to TRBD2. The junction had 7 bases not matched to a gene; V was cut back by 4 bases and J by 3 bases. The CDR3 loop spans 16 amino acids. The V gene's germline CDR1 is SGHRS and CDR2 YFSETQ. The CDR3 reads CASSKVAGADTGELFF. In nucleotides, the CDR3 is TGCGCCAGCAGCAAAGTAGCGGGAGCGGACACCGGGGAGCTGTTTTTT.

This clonotype was detected a few times. This chain connects TRBV7-9 to TRBJ2-2; no definite D call. The CDR3 extends over 14 amino acids. Trimming shortened V by 3 bases and J by 1 base, and 6 bases separated the two germline ends. CDR1 and CDR2 from the germline V gene are SEHNR and FQNEAQ (reference sequence). The CDR3, as DNA: TGTGCCAGCAGCTTGGGCCTGAACACCGGGGAGCTGTTTTTT. Translating it yields CASSLGLNTGELFF.

In its sample, this clonotype was seen many times. The gene calls are TRBV28 and TRBJ2-1; TRBD2 matches at 11 bases. The CDR3 covers 15 residues. The V segment lost 10 bases and the J segment 0 bases; nucleotides outside the gene matches: 5. Germline CDR1 and CDR2: MDHEN and SYDVKM. CDR3: CAILAGGGSYNEQFF. For the CDR3, the DNA is TGTGCCATCTTAGCGGGAGGGGGCTCCTACAATGAGCAGTTCTTC.